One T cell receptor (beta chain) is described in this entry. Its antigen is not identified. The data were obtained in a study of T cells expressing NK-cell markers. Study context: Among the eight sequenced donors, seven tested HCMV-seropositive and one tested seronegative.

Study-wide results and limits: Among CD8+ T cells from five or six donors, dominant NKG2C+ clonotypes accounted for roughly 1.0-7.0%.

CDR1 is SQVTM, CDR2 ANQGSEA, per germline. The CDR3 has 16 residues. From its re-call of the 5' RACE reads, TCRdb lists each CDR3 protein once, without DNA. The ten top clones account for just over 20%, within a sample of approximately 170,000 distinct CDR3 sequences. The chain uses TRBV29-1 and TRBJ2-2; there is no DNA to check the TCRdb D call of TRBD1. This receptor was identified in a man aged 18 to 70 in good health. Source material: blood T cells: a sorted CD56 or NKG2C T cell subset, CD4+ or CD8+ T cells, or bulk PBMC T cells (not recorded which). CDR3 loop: CSVRDRGRANTGELFF.